This T cell receptor (beta chain) was observed in a study of identical twins. V dropped 0 bases and J dropped 4 bases, with 18 bases sitting between them. The CDR3 runs to 16 residues. Germline CDR1 DFQATT, CDR2 SNEGSKA (reference sequence). TCRdb analysed the 5' RACE reads with MiXCR anew, one entry per CDR3 protein. The sample has 400,000 to 500,000 distinct CDR3 sequences, under 20% seen once. In its sample, this clonotype was seen many times. Its antigen remains unidentified. Whole-study results and caveats: Within twin pairs, the out-of-frame alpha sequences they shared showed excess low generation probability. Compared with models, monozygotic twins showed more out-of-frame TCR alpha sharing. Excess sharing between twins was weaker in beta out-of-frame sequences.

Sequences were obtained from naive T cells sorted from blood. The TCR originated in a man aged 45-60 years in good health. V and J are TRBV20-1 and TRBJ1-1, with D possibly matching TRBD1 (5 bases). This CDR3 is CSAREKWGGSGTEAFF. CDR3 nucleotides: TGCAGTGCTAGAGAAAAGTGGGGGGGGTCGGGCACTGAAGCTTTCTTT.